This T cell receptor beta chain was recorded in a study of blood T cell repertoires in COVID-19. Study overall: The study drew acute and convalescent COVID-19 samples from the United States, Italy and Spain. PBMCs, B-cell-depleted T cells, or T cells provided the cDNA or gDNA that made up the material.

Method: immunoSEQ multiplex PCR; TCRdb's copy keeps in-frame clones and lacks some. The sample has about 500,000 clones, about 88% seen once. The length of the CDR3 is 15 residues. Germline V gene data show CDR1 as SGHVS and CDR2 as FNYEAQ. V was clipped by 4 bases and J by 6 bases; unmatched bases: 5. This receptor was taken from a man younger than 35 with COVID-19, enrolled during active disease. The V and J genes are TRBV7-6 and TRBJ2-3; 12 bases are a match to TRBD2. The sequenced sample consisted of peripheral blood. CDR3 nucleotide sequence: TGTGCCAGCAGCTCCTCCACTAGCGGGAGGGATACGCAGTATTTT. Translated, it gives CASSSSTSGRDTQYF.